Included here is one T cell receptor beta chain sequence, with context. Antigen specificity is unknown. The V gene's germline CDR1 is SGHTA and CDR2 FQGTGA. The CDR3 runs 16 residues. J lost 4 bases, V lost 5 bases, and 6 bases had no gene match. The data are from a study of T cells after yellow fever vaccination. Study-wide results and limits: Researchers noted that a small share of clonotypes showed up in both CD4 and CD8 compartments. The booster saw the reappearance of most primary-vaccination clones (approximately 97% CD4, 88% CD8). In FACS-sorted repertoires, abundant clonotypes from the bulk population could appear as contaminants.

TCRdb itself ran the 5' RACE reads through MiXCR, one entry per CDR3 protein. Of approximately 300,000 distinct CDR3 sequences in the sample, roughly 6.8% were seen once. The rearrangement links TRBV7-3 to TRBJ2-3; 13 bases agree with TRBD2. This receptor was obtained from a man in his late teens or twenties who received the YFV17D yellow fever vaccine. Sample: PBMCs, taken 35 to 50 days after the first yellow fever vaccination. In DNA form, the CDR3 reads TGTGCCAGCAGCGAGGGGACTAGCGGGACGGCAGATACGCAGTATTTT. Its protein is CASSEGTSGTADTQYF.